This T cell receptor beta chain was documented in a study of TIL therapy for anti-PD-1-resistant metastatic lung cancer. Time point defined: pre-treatment sample, taken before nivolumab and TIL therapy. Patients were adults with stage 4 NSCLC. This was the immunoSEQ v3 assay. The repertoire was sequenced with immunoSEQ multiplex PCR; TCRdb's copy has only in-frame clones and lacks some. The repertoire holds about 55,000 clones, with approximately 78% as singletons. The CDR3 length is 17 residues. The germline CDR1 and CDR2 sequences are MNHNS and SASEGT. J lost 0 bases, V lost 0 bases, and 5 bases had no gene match.

This receptor was taken from a person aged 25-85 years with non-small cell lung cancer. V is TRBV6-1 and J is TRBJ1-5; 7 bases are shared with TRBD1. Sequences were derived from blood, sampled at baseline. Written as DNA, the CDR3 is TGTGCCAGCAGTGAAGCCCAGGGGACAGATAGCAATCAGCCCCAGCATTTT. Translated: CASSEAQGTDSNQPQHF.